The T cell receptor beta chain described here comes from a study of blood T cell repertoires in COVID-19. At the level of the study: Collection of acute and convalescent COVID-19 samples took place in the United States, Italy and Spain. T cells, B-cell-depleted T cells, or PBMCs provided the cDNA or gDNA that served as material.

Patients from Seattle were sampled longitudinally, starting during active infection. In the original analysis: Amplification of reference gene primers provided the estimated nucleated cell counts. Profiling relied on immunoSEQ multiplex PCR, and the TCRdb table lists in-frame clones only, not all of them. V, J and clone size reflect that table, while D and trimming were determined from the DNA. The sample records about 260,000 clones, approximately 91% being singletons. The receptor was isolated from a person aged 18 to 29 with COVID-19, enrolled during active disease. Sequenced input: peripheral blood.

CDR3: CASSPHGGGQTSNQPQHF. In DNA form, the CDR3 reads TGTGCCAGCAGCCCCCACGGGGGGGGGCAAACCAGCAATCAGCCCCAGCATTTT. The V call is TRBV4-2, the J call TRBJ1-5; D perhaps matches TRBD1 (6 bases). Germline values: CDR1 LGHNA, CDR2 YNFKEQ. V was cut by 4 bases and J by 1 base, with 20 bases left in between. This CDR3 has 18 residues.